Each of the 30 T cell receptor beta chains below was sequenced from the same sample in a study (dated by TCRdb to 2016 to 2017). Libraries were constructed by RT-PCR. Sequencer: Illumina MiSeq. Clones were called with MiXCR by TCRdb after fastp trimmed the public reads at Q25, and only in-frame beta chains were retained. Merged by CDR3 protein, the rows form single entries marked with the most common genes and DNA. The sample yields fewer than 800,000 distinct CDR3 sequences; approximately 14% were counted once. The ten top clones hold 3.6% of the sample. Sequencing was performed on memory CD4+ T cells from blood. These receptors were obtained from a female donor in good health, serving as a healthy control.

This clonotype was observed a few times. The V and J genes are TRBV12-3 or TRBV12-4 and TRBJ1-2, with unresolved D. The CDR3 sequence is 15 residues long. V was pared by 1 base and J by 3 bases, with 12 bases between. The CDR3 reads CASSLEFRVDYGYTF. CDR3 nucleotides: TGTGCCAGCAGTTTAGAATTCCGGGTCGACTATGGCTACACCTTC.

This clonotype has just a few counts. The rearrangement joins TRBV20-1 to TRBJ1-2; 7 nucleotides align to TRBD1. There are 13 residues in the CDR3. Germline V lookup: CDR1 DFQATT, CDR2 SNEGSKA (reference sequence). The V gene end was trimmed by 6 bases and the J gene end by 4 bases; junction bases not matched to a gene: 8. The chain's CDR3 is CSALEQGPYGYTF. The CDR3 bases are TGCAGTGCCCTAGAACAGGGGCCCTATGGCTACACCTTC.

The rearrangement links TRBV5-6 to TRBJ2-3; TRBD2 matches 8 bases. The CDR3 runs 16 residues. CDR1 and CDR2 from the germline V gene are SGHDT and YYEEEE. V trimming: 4 bases; J trimming: 1 base; junction bases outside the gene matches: 8. Here the CDR3 DNA reads TGTGCCAGCAGCCCCGGACTCGGGGGGGGCACAGATACGCAGTATTTT. Amino acid sequence: CASSPGLGGGTDTQYF.

This clonotype was seen only a few times. The chain uses TRBV7-2 and TRBJ1-2, with D uncertain. The V gene lost 1 base and the J gene lost 3 bases, with 12 bases spanning the gap. This CDR3 is 15 amino acids long. Germline V lookup: CDR1 SGHTA, CDR2 FQGNSA. CDR3 sequence reads: CASSLGVGSYYGYTF. Written as DNA, the CDR3 is TGTGCCAGCAGCTTAGGTGTCGGATCCTACTATGGCTACACCTTC.

The chain is built from TRBV28 and TRBJ1-6, with unresolved D. This CDR3 comprises 15 residues. The germline V gene has CDR1 MDHEN and CDR2 SYDVKM. Deletions cut 5 bases from V and 9 bases from J, with 17 bases between. The DNA for the CDR3 is TGTGCCAGCAGTGTCCGTGAGGGATCGCGTTCACCCCTCCACTTT. Protein product: CASSVREGSRSPLHF.

This rearrangement joins TRBV28 to TRBJ2-5; 12 bases match TRBD1. The CDR3 extends over 15 amino acids. Germline values: CDR1 MDHEN, CDR2 SYDVKM. Trimming at V came to 5 bases and at J to 3 bases, leaving 4 bases not matched to a gene. The CDR3 here is CASSPGTGGKETQYF. Written as DNA, the CDR3 is TGTGCCAGCAGTCCCGGGACAGGGGGCAAAGAGACCCAGTACTTC.

This clonotype was detected a few times. J is TRBJ1-1 and V is TRBV7-3; D call uncertain. V was clipped by 6 bases and J by 1 base, with 9 bases between them. The CDR3 contains 13 residues. CDR1 and CDR2 (germline): SGHTA, FQGTGA. The CDR3 sequence: CASSRIGNTEAFF. DNA of the CDR3: TGTGCCAGCAGTCGTATTGGGAACACTGAAGCTTTCTTT.

This clonotype was picked up a small number of times. The V and J genes are TRBV7-2 and TRBJ1-2; TRBD1 matches at 7 bases. Germline CDR1 reads SGHTA; CDR2 reads FQGNSA. V lost 7 bases to trimming and J lost 3 bases; unmatched junction nucleotides: 5. This CDR3 region has 13 residues. The CDR3 bases are TGTGCCAGCACCGGGGACAGCCACTATGGCTACACCTTC. It yields the protein CASTGDSHYGYTF.

The genes are TRBV5-4 and TRBJ2-3, with a possible D match to TRBD2 (6 bases). V lost 3 bases and J lost 2, with 13 bases in between. Germline V CDR1 and CDR2: SGHNT, YYREEE (reference sequence). The CDR3 is 15 residues long. The CDR3 loop reads CASSWGSGYTDTQYF. The CDR3 DNA follows: TGTGCCAGCAGCTGGGGTAGCGGCTACACAGATACGCAGTATTTT.

The V call is TRBV7-2, the J call TRBJ1-1; D gene unclear. The CDR3 has 12 residues. The ends were cut back, 6 bases at V and 5 bases at J, with 10 bases in the middle. Germline CDR1 SGHTA, CDR2 FQGNSA. CDR3 loop: CASRFLRTEAFF. CDR3 nucleotides: TGTGCCAGCAGATTTCTGCGTACTGAAGCTTTCTTT.

The CDR3 sequence is CSAGTSVYNEQFF. The CDR3 coding sequence is TGCAGTGCCGGGACTAGCGTCTACAATGAGCAGTTCTTC. V and J are TRBV20-1 and TRBJ2-1; TRBD2 aligns across 10 bases. From germline, CDR1 is DFQATT and CDR2 SNEGSKA (reference sequence). V gave up 6 bases and J gave up 3 bases; unmatched junction bases: 2. The CDR3 consists of 13 residues.

This clonotype was recorded at least ten times. The chain recombines TRBV20-1 with TRBJ2-7; D remains ambiguous. CDR3 size: 14 residues. V was clipped by 5 bases and J by 1 base, with 15 bases between them. Germline values: CDR1 DFQATT, CDR2 SNEGSKA (reference sequence). CDR3 bases: TGCAGTGCTGCCACCTGGGGAAGATCCTACGAGCAGTACTTC. This codes for CSAATWGRSYEQYF.

V gene TRBV5-6 combines with J gene TRBJ1-3; D not certain. Germline V lookup: CDR1 SGHDT, CDR2 YYEEEE. V lost 4 bases and J 3 bases, leaving 17 bases between the germline ends. The CDR3 is 16 amino acids. The CDR3 loop is CASSPRTSRYGNTIYF. The CDR3 coding sequence is TGTGCCAGCAGCCCTCGGACGTCGAGGTATGGAAACACCATATATTTT.

V and J are TRBV28 and TRBJ1-2; the D gene is possibly TRBD1 (6 bases). The CDR3 contains 14 residues. CDR1 and CDR2 from the germline V gene are MDHEN and SYDVKM. V was clipped by 4 bases and J by 6 bases, with 15 bases between them. CDR3 protein: CASSSPPGVNGYTF. The CDR3 DNA sequence: TGTGCCAGCAGTTCTCCGCCAGGGGTCAATGGCTACACCTTC.

This sequence joins TRBV25-1 and TRBJ1-2; D is ambiguous. V was clipped by 3 bases and J by 8 bases, with 28 bases between them. CDR1 and CDR2 (germline): MGHDK, SYGVNS. The CDR3 length is 18 residues. The CDR3: CASSDLPWDSSSRRGYTF. CDR3 coding DNA: TGTGCCAGCAGTGACCTCCCCTGGGATTCGTCGTCACGTCGAGGCTACACCTTC.

Ten or more counts support this clonotype. In DNA, the CDR3 is TGCAGCGTAGATAGCGGGGTCGGCTACGAGCAGTACTTC. Protein: CSVDSGVGYEQYF. This chain links TRBV29-1 with TRBJ2-7; 8 bases align to TRBD2. Germline V gene sequence: CDR1 SQVTM, CDR2 ANQGSEA. The CDR3 covers 13 residues. Trimming took 6 bases from V and 3 from J; bases not matched to a gene: 7.

The J gene is TRBJ1-1, the V gene TRBV20-1; D is perhaps TRBD1 (5 bases). The length of the CDR3 is 13 residues. Trimming took 0 bases from V and 4 from J, leaving 9 bases between them. Per germline, CDR1 DFQATT and CDR2 SNEGSKA (reference sequence). DNA for the CDR3: TGCAGTGCTAGAGAGGTCCAGGGCACTGAAGCTTTCTTT. Its protein product is CSAREVQGTEAFF.

The chain carries TRBV20-1 and TRBJ1-2, with D tentatively TRBD1 (5 bases). Germline CDR1 is DFQATT and CDR2 is SNEGSKA (reference sequence). V was pared by 1 base and J by 8 bases, with 11 bases between. There are 12 residues in the CDR3. CDR3 DNA sequence: TGCAGTGCTAGAGGGGGGTTTGACGGCTACACCTTC. As protein: CSARGGFDGYTF.

This clonotype was seen repeatedly, ten times or more. The rearrangement links TRBV5-5 to TRBJ2-3; D uncertain. With 3 bases removed from V and 1 base from J, the gap between germline ends came to 12 bases. This CDR3 has 15 amino acids. Germline CDR1 reads SGHKS; CDR2 reads YYEKEE (reference sequence). CDR3 sequence reads: CASSSLSGGTDTQYF. The CDR3 DNA is TGTGCCAGCAGCTCGTTATCTGGGGGCACAGATACGCAGTATTTT.

The chain carries TRBV24-1 and TRBJ1-1, with D tentatively TRBD1 (5 bases). The CDR3 loop spans 15 amino acids. Per the germline V gene, CDR1 is KGHDR and CDR2 is SFDVKD. The ends were cut back, 3 bases at V and 4 bases at J, with 14 bases in the middle. CDR3 nucleotide sequence: TGTGCCACCAGTGATCAGGGCGGTAGGGGCACTGAAGCTTTCTTT. It is translated as CATSDQGGRGTEAFF.

The V call is TRBV4-2, the J call TRBJ1-4; 7 nucleotides align to TRBD1. The trim removed 2 bases at V and 8 bases at J, leaving 5 bases unmatched. Germline V gives CDR1 LGHNA, CDR2 YNFKEQ. CDR3 size: 14 residues. The CDR3 reads CASSQTGTDEKLFF. CDR3 nucleotides: TGTGCCAGCAGCCAAACCGGGACAGACGAAAAACTGTTTTTT.

This clonotype was picked up a small number of times. The gene calls are TRBV20-1 and TRBJ2-1, with 10 bases matching TRBD2. The J segment lost 5 bases and the V segment lost 1 base, leaving 5 bases of the junction unmatched. The CDR3 is 15 amino acids. CDR1 is DFQATT, CDR2 SNEGSKA, per germline (reference sequence). This chain's CDR3 is CSARGLAGVNNEQFF. In nucleotides, the CDR3 is TGCAGTGCTAGAGGTCTAGCGGGAGTAAACAATGAGCAGTTCTTC.

Points on this clonotype: Possible read error: a much larger clone is one base away. The chain joins TRBV30 to TRBJ1-5; D uncertain. The CDR3 contains 13 residues. The germline CDR1 and CDR2 sequences are GTSNPN and SVGIG (reference sequence). V gave up 6 bases and J gave up 0 bases, with 9 bases separating them. CDR3 DNA: TGTGCCTGTAACAGTGATAGCAATCAGCCCCAGCATTTT. It yields the protein CACNSDSNQPQHF.

This clonotype came up many times. One end of the junction does not line up with germline, which may come from a read error. The chain links TRBV7-2 to TRBJ1-2; no clear D. Germline V CDR1 and CDR2: SGHTA, FQGNSA. The CDR3 contains 13 residues. The CDR3 loop reads CASSIAEGYGYTF. The CDR3 DNA follows: TGTGCCAGCAGCATAGCGGAGGGTTATGGCTACACCTTC.

This clonotype was seen only a few times. This chain joins TRBV20-1 and TRBJ1-1; D is perhaps TRBD1 (5 bases). CDR3 length: 13 residues. The germline V and J ends were trimmed by 5 bases and 5 bases, with 15 bases remaining between them. CDR1 and CDR2 (germline): DFQATT, SNEGSKA (reference sequence). CDR3 in DNA: TGCAGTGCTTGTCAGGGTAAAGGGACTGAAGCTTTCTTT. Residues: CSACQGKGTEAFF.

The chain employs TRBV7-8 and TRBJ1-4; TRBD1 aligns across 7 bases. The CDR3 covers 15 residues. Germline CDR1 is SGHVS and CDR2 is FQNEAQ. V was clipped by 2 bases and J by 5 bases; unmatched bases: 5. CDR3 amino acids: CASSLQTGRNEKLFF. The CDR3 coding sequence is TGTGCCAGCAGCTTACAGACAGGGCGCAATGAAAAACTGTTTTTT.

In its sample, this clonotype was seen a few times. V gene TRBV7-2 combines with J gene TRBJ1-3, with D perhaps TRBD1 (5 bases). The germline V and J ends were trimmed by 7 bases and 2 bases, with 18 bases remaining between them. The CDR3 sequence is 16 residues long. Germline loops: CDR1 SGHTA, CDR2 FQGNSA. Written as DNA, the CDR3 is TGTGCCAGCACCCGACAGTCGACTATAACTGGAAACACCATATATTTT. Encoded protein: CASTRQSTITGNTIYF.

This chain links TRBV24-1 with TRBJ2-1, with TRBD2 matching 14 bases. Unmatched junction bases numbered 2, after V lost 3 bases and J lost 5 bases. Germline V gives CDR1 KGHDR, CDR2 SFDVKD. The CDR3 consists of 16 residues. The CDR3 coding sequence is TGTGCCACCAGTGATGTGACTAGCGGGAGGGACAATGAGCAGTTCTTC. Its translation is CATSDVTSGRDNEQFF.

The genes are TRBV6-6 and TRBJ1-1; 7 bases are shared with TRBD1. The trim removed 6 bases at V and 5 bases at J, leaving 6 bases unmatched. The CDR3 runs to 13 residues. Germline CDR1 MNHNY, CDR2 SVGAGI (reference sequence). The CDR3 DNA follows: TGTGCCAGCAGCACAGGGGTGGGGACTGAAGCTTTCTTT. This gives the protein CASSTGVGTEAFF.

There are a few counts of this clonotype. CDR3: CASSYLRGSDTGELFF. In DNA, the CDR3 is TGTGCCAGCAGTTACCTCCGCGGGAGTGACACCGGGGAGCTGTTTTTT. This chain connects TRBV6-2 or TRBV6-3 to TRBJ2-2, with 7 nucleotides matching TRBD2. CDR1 and CDR2 from the germline V gene are MNHEY and SVGEGT. The CDR3 covers 16 residues. V dropped 2 bases and J dropped 3; count of bases not matched to a gene: 6.